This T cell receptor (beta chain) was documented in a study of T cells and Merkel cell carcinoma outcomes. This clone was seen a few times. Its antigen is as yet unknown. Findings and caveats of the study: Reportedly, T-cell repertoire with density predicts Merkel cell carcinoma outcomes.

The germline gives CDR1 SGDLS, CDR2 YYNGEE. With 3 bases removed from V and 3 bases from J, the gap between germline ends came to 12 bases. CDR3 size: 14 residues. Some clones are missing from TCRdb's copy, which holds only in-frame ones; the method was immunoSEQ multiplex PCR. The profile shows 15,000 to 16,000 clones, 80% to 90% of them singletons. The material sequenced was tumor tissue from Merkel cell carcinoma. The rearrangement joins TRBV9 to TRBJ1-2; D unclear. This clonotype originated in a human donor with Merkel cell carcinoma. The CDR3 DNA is TGTGCCAGCAGCGCCCCAAGCGGCCACTATGGCTACACCTTC. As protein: CASSAPSGHYGYTF.